This T cell receptor (beta chain) was found in a study of shared clonotypes between healthy human individuals. Study-wide context: For every donor, three CD4 naive, three CD4 memory, two CD8 naive and one CD8 memory plates were used.

The assay was immunoSEQ multiplex PCR, and TCRdb's table has in-frame clones only and misses some. In the table there are some 2.3 million clones, 85% to 95% of which are singletons. Overall study results and limits: Among the subsets, naive ones generally showed larger estimated richness than memory ones.

The healthy adult donors were HIV-negative and reported no recent acute infections or vaccinations. Only Caucasian adults living in Nashville, Tennessee served as donors. Of note for this clone: As yet, its antigen is unknown.

V shed 0 bases and J shed 6 bases, with 18 bases lying between them. This CDR3 is built from 16 residues. Germline V lookup: CDR1 SGHNT, CDR2 YYREEE (reference sequence). The chain recombines TRBV5-4 with TRBJ1-2; D possibly corresponds to TRBD1 (5 bases). The sample comprised naive CD4+ T cells from PBMCs. Subset in this sample: CD45RA+ positively selected. This clonotype was obtained from a man aged 18 to 35 in good health. Some clones in this sample may be carry-over from other donors' samples. The CDR3 nucleotides are TGTGCCAGCAGCTTGGTAAGGGCGGGACTACGGGATGGCTACACCTTC. Its translation is CASSLVRAGLRDGYTF.